This T cell receptor beta chain was recovered during a study of cytomegalovirus exposure and HLA in healthy donors. With 0 bases removed from V and 4 bases from J, the gap between germline ends came to 8 bases. The CDR3 extends over 14 amino acids. Germline V gene data show CDR1 as SGHKS and CDR2 as YYEKEE (reference sequence). Note on this clone: What it binds is unknown.

PCR primers comprised 60 Vbeta and 13 Jbeta primers. Produced via immunoSEQ multiplex PCR; TCRdb's table is partial and in-frame only. This table holds about 120,000 clones, approximately 81% found once. Study-wide results and limits: Analysis performed later showed TCR beta chains linked to HLA being more clonally expanded than equally common others.

The chain joins TRBV5-5 to TRBJ1-5, with no clear D. The TCR was taken from a woman in her thirties or forties in good health and CMV-seronegative. The sample taken for sequencing was PBMCs. CDR3 residues: CASSLAGSNQPQHF. Here the CDR3 DNA reads TGTGCCAGCAGCTTGGCGGGGAGTAATCAGCCCCAGCATTTT.